The 30 T cell receptor beta chains given below trace back to one sample, sequenced in a study of T cell responses to AZD1222 COVID-19 vaccine. The method was immunoSEQ multiplex PCR; TCRdb's version includes in-frame clones alone and lacks a portion of them. Of 150,000 to 200,000 clones listed, more than 80% are singletons. This sample comprised peripheral blood, obtained on day 0 of AZD1222 vaccination. These receptors were obtained from an adult in good health.

There are a few counts of this clone. The J gene is TRBJ2-7, the V gene TRBV5-4; a possible D gene is TRBD1 (6 bases). With 3 bases removed from V and 3 bases from J, the gap between germline ends came to 10 bases. The V gene's germline CDR1 is SGHNT and CDR2 YYREEE (reference sequence). CDR3 length equals 13 residues. The CDR3 DNA reads TGTGCCAGCAGCTCGGGACAAGGCTACGAGCAGTACTTC. Residues: CASSSGQGYEQYF.

The chain carries TRBV6-5 and TRBJ1-4; D ambiguous. Germline lookup yields CDR1 MNHEY and CDR2 SVGAGI. Deletions cut 7 bases from V and 8 bases from J, with 14 bases between. There are 13 residues in the CDR3. CDR3 in amino acids: CASTRGPWEKLFF. The CDR3 bases are TGTGCCAGCACCCGAGGACCATGGGAAAAACTGTTTTTT.

CDR3 in amino acids: CASSLRQGVRTGYTF. Here the CDR3 DNA reads TGTGCCAGCAGCTTACGACAGGGGGTCCGTACCGGCTACACCTTC. The rearrangement uses TRBV5-6 and TRBJ1-2; TRBD1 matches 9 bases. CDR1 is SGHDT and CDR2 is YYEEEE in the germline V gene. Trimming removed 2 bases from V and 8 bases from J; junction bases left unmatched: 10. This CDR3 spans 15 amino acids. Full variable domain (missing parts from reference TRBV5-6 and TRBJ1-2): DAGVTQSPTHLIKTRGQQVTLRCSPKSGHDTVSWYQQALGQGPQFIFQYYEEEERQRGNFPDRFSGHQFPNYSSELNVNALLLGDSALYLCASSLRQGVRTGYTFGSGTRLTVV.

The V gene is TRBV6-5, the J gene TRBJ1-5; TRBD1 aligns across 7 bases. The CDR3 contains 14 residues. The germline CDR1 and CDR2 sequences are MNHEY and SVGAGI. Trimming at V came to 8 bases and at J to 1 base, leaving 5 bases not matched to a gene. This CDR3 is CASRDSNSNQPQHF. DNA for the CDR3: TGTGCCAGCCGGGACAGTAACAGCAATCAGCCCCAGCATTTT.

The chain uses TRBV6-5 and TRBJ2-1, with TRBD1 matching over 7 bases. Unmatched junction bases numbered 4, after V lost 6 bases and J lost 2 bases. In germline, CDR1 is MNHEY, CDR2 SVGAGI. The CDR3 covers 14 residues. CDR3 nucleotide sequence: TGTGCCAGCAGCCGACAGGGAACCTACAATGAGCAGTTCTTC. Translation: CASSRQGTYNEQFF.

The chain carries TRBV6-1 and TRBJ1-3; D might be TRBD1 (6 bases). V gave up 1 base and J gave up 3 bases, with 13 bases separating them. The germline V gene encodes CDR1 MNHNS and CDR2 SASEGT. The CDR3 totals 16 residues. The CDR3 nucleotides are TGTGCCAGCAGTGAAGAAACAGGGTGGGATGGAAACACCATATATTTT. The encoded protein is CASSEETGWDGNTIYF.

The chain has TRBV18 and TRBJ1-1; D ambiguous. The CDR3 runs 13 residues. V was trimmed by 5 bases and J by 1 base, leaving 8 bases between them. CDR1 and CDR2 (germline): KGHSH, LQKENI. CDR3 bases: TGTGCCAGCTCAGTGACGGGGAACACTGAAGCTTTCTTT. It specifies CASSVTGNTEAFF.

This chain uses TRBV6-5 with TRBJ1-4, with a weak D call TRBD1 (5 bases). The CDR3 has 14 amino acids. V was clipped by 6 bases and J by 5 bases, with 13 bases between them. The germline V gene encodes CDR1 MNHEY and CDR2 SVGAGI. CDR3 sequence reads: CASRDTGWNEKLFF. CDR3 DNA: TGTGCCAGCAGAGACACAGGATGGAATGAAAAACTGTTTTTT.

The gene calls are TRBV5-1 and TRBJ1-1; no reliable D call. Trimming pared 0 bases from V and 1 base from J, leaving 7 bases between. Germline V gene sequence: CDR1 SGHRS, CDR2 YFSETQ. The CDR3 totals 14 residues. In nucleotides, the CDR3 is TGCGCCAGCAGCTTGGTAGCGGAGAACACTGAAGCTTTCTTT. This translates into CASSLVAENTEAFF.

The chain recombines TRBV7-9 with TRBJ1-6; no definite D call. The germline V and J ends were trimmed by 8 bases and 8 bases, with 19 bases remaining between them. CDR1 is SEHNR and CDR2 is FQNEAQ in the germline V gene (reference sequence). This CDR3 contains 15 residues. The DNA for the CDR3 is TGTGCCAGCGACCGGTTAGGAACAGTTGATTCACCCCTCCACTTT. It translates to CASDRLGTVDSPLHF.

Notes on this clone: The sample carries other DNA sequences with the same CDR3. The chain links TRBV3-1 (or the pseudogene TRBV3-2) to TRBJ1-1; tentative D call: TRBD1 (6 bases). V lost 2 bases to trimming and J lost 5 bases, with 12 bases between them. Germline CDR1 reads LGHDT; CDR2 reads YNNKEL (reference sequence). This CDR3 contains 14 residues. DNA for the CDR3: TGTGCCAGCAGCCAACAAGGAGGGGGGACTGAAGCTTTCTTT. Its translation: CASSQQGGGTEAFF.

This sequence joins TRBV7-7 and TRBJ2-3, with D unclear. V gave up 2 bases and J gave up 2 bases, with 11 bases separating them. This CDR3 contains 15 residues. Germline assignment: CDR1 SSHAT and CDR2 FNYEAQ (reference sequence). CDR3 coding DNA: TGTGCCAGCAGCTTATCTCTTTCTAACACAGATACGCAGTATTTT. Residues: CASSLSLSNTDTQYF.

This chain uses TRBV15 with TRBJ2-1; TRBD1 matches at 10 bases. The CDR3 totals 16 residues. V lost 5 bases to trimming and J lost 7 bases; unmatched junction nucleotides: 11. The germline CDR1 and CDR2 sequences are LNHNV and YYDKDF (reference sequence). The CDR3 reads CATSGSARTGGNEQFF. Here the CDR3 DNA reads TGTGCCACCAGCGGTTCAGCGAGGACAGGGGGGAATGAGCAGTTCTTC.

The chain combines TRBV6-5 with TRBJ1-2, with a weak D call TRBD1 (5 bases). Trimming pared 11 bases from V and 3 bases from J, leaving 22 bases between. The CDR3 is made up of 15 amino acids. The germline V gene encodes CDR1 MNHEY and CDR2 SVGAGI. CDR3 in amino acids: CAPGPGWGDDYGYTF. CDR3 nucleotide sequence: TGTGCCCCCGGGCCAGGGTGGGGTGATGACTATGGCTACACCTTC.

This sequence joins TRBV7-9 and TRBJ1-4, with TRBD1 as a possible D gene (6 bases). CDR1 and CDR2 from the germline V gene are SEHNR and FQNEAQ (reference sequence). The ends were cut back, 1 base at V and 5 bases at J, with 23 bases in the middle. There are 19 residues in the CDR3. The CDR3 nucleotides read TGTGCCAGCAGCTTAGTGCTAAAGGGACATTCCCATTCCAATGAAAAACTGTTTTTT. It translates to CASSLVLKGHSHSNEKLFF.

This clone was counted once. The chain couples TRBV12-3 or TRBV12-4 to TRBJ1-4, with 9 bases fitting TRBD1. The trim removed 6 bases at V and 8 bases at J, leaving 4 bases unmatched. The CDR3 is 13 residues long. The CDR3 sequence is CASRQGAWEKLFF. DNA of the CDR3: TGTGCCAGCAGACAGGGGGCTTGGGAAAAACTGTTTTTT.

The chain uses TRBV19 and TRBJ1-5; no firm D call. V was shortened by 6 bases and J by 6 bases, with 18 bases between the two germline ends. The germline gives CDR1 LNHDA, CDR2 SQIVND (reference sequence). CDR3 length: 15 amino acids. The CDR3 here is CASRTTPAEGQPQHF. CDR3 in DNA: TGTGCCAGTAGGACTACTCCGGCGGAGGGTCAGCCCCAGCATTTT.

The chain uses TRBV29-1 and TRBJ2-1; 8 bases fit TRBD2. Looked up from germline, CDR1 is SQVTM and CDR2 is ANQGSEA. V shed 2 bases, J shed 6 bases, and the junction held 12 bases outside the gene matches. The CDR3 is 16 residues long. The CDR3 DNA reads as TGCAGCGTTGAAAATAGCGGGATTAAGTTGGGCAATGAGCAGTTCTTC. It translates to CSVENSGIKLGNEQFF.

This clone was seen once. The CDR3 loop reads CASSLWGRDNEQFF. The CDR3 DNA reads as TGTGCCAGCAGTTTATGGGGACGTGACAATGAGCAGTTCTTC. V gene TRBV27 combines with J gene TRBJ2-1; the D gene could be TRBD1 or TRBD2 (5 bases each). Germline assignment: CDR1 MNHEY and CDR2 SMNVEV (reference sequence). Trimming took off 1 base at V and 5 bases at J, with 9 bases between the two ends. The CDR3 is 14 residues long.

The genes are TRBV10-3 and TRBJ2-7; 7 nucleotides match TRBD1. Unmatched junction bases numbered 2, after V lost 9 bases and J lost 0 bases. This CDR3 comprises 12 residues. Germline CDR1 ENHRY, CDR2 SYGVKD. Here the CDR3 DNA reads TGTGCCATACAGGGGACCTCCTACGAGCAGTACTTC. This sequence encodes CAIQGTSYEQYF.

The count of this clone is one. This chain links TRBV7-9 with TRBJ2-7; TRBD1 or TRBD2 may be the D gene (5 bases each). Germline CDR1 is SEHNR and CDR2 is FQNEAQ (reference sequence). Trimming cost V 5 bases and J 0 bases, with 14 bases left between them. CDR3 length: 15 residues. CDR3 region: CASSLRDANSYEQYF. CDR3 DNA: TGTGCCAGCAGCCTCCGGGACGCCAACTCCTACGAGCAGTACTTC.

The CDR3 loop is CASSKSEREFISHEQFF. The CDR3 nucleotides read TGTGCCAGTAGTAAATCCGAGCGGGAGTTTATTTCCCATGAGCAGTTCTTC. The chain couples TRBV19 to TRBJ2-1; 8 bases fit TRBD2. Looked up from germline, CDR1 is LNHDA and CDR2 is SQIVND (reference sequence). This CDR3 has 17 residues. V dropped 4 bases and J dropped 8; count of bases not matched to a gene: 16.

The V gene is TRBV27, the J gene TRBJ1-5; D unclear. This CDR3 region has 13 residues. Germline assignment: CDR1 MNHEY and CDR2 SMNVEV (reference sequence). With 3 bases removed from V and 7 bases from J, the gap between germline ends came to 10 bases. CDR3 amino acids: CASSFAGLQPQHF. The CDR3 nucleotides are TGTGCCAGCAGTTTCGCGGGTCTACAGCCCCAGCATTTT.

This chain uses TRBV5-4 with TRBJ1-4, with a weak D call TRBD1 (6 bases). V lost 0 bases, J lost 1 base, and 13 bases lay in between. Germline assignment: CDR1 SGHNT and CDR2 YYREEE (reference sequence). The CDR3 is 17 amino acids. The CDR3 protein is CASSLGTASETNEKLFF. The DNA of the CDR3 is TGTGCCAGCAGCTTGGGGACAGCTTCGGAAACTAATGAAAAACTGTTTTTT.

V usage is TRBV20-1 and J usage is TRBJ1-5; the D gene is possibly TRBD1 (5 bases). The V end was cut by 3 bases, the J end by 6 bases, with 9 bases between. Germline lookup yields CDR1 DFQATT and CDR2 SNEGSKA (reference sequence). The CDR3 extends over 12 amino acids. CDR3 DNA: TGCAGTGCTAGTGGGAGGGGTCAGCCCCAGCATTTT. Translation gives CSASGRGQPQHF.

This rearrangement joins TRBV7-9 to TRBJ1-2, with TRBD1 matching 9 bases. J lost 8 bases, V lost 3 bases, and 4 bases had no gene match. Germline values: CDR1 SEHNR, CDR2 FQNEAQ (reference sequence). The length of the CDR3 is 13 residues. The CDR3 here is CASSFTTGGGYTF. CDR3 DNA: TGTGCCAGCAGCTTTACGACAGGGGGAGGCTACACCTTC.

The chain employs TRBV6-1 and TRBJ1-1; unclear D gene. Trimming cost V 3 bases and J 0 bases, with 11 bases left between them. The CDR3 has 15 residues. Germline assignment: CDR1 MNHNS and CDR2 SASEGT. CDR3 nucleotide sequence: TGTGCCAGCAGTGACCAAGGGCGGGTGAACACTGAAGCTTTCTTT. It translates to CASSDQGRVNTEAFF.

The genes are TRBV7-6 and TRBJ1-4; perhaps TRBD1 as D (6 bases). Trimming took 3 bases from V and 0 from J, leaving 8 bases between them. CDR3 size: 15 residues. CDR1 is SGHVS, CDR2 FNYEAQ, per germline. The CDR3 DNA sequence: TGTGCCAGCAGCTTCGGGGGCGCAACTAATGAAAAACTGTTTTTT. It is translated as CASSFGGATNEKLFF.

A few counts support this clone. This chain joins TRBV6-5 and TRBJ1-6, with a possible D match to TRBD1 (5 bases). This CDR3 has 14 amino acids. V was shortened by 6 bases and J by 5 bases, with 11 bases between the two germline ends. Per the germline V gene, CDR1 is MNHEY and CDR2 is SVGAGI. For the CDR3, the DNA is TGTGCCAGCAGGTCCGGGACCAATAATTCACCCCTCCACTTT. Its translation is CASRSGTNNSPLHF.

This clone was observed a single time. The J gene is TRBJ1-1, the V gene TRBV9; D is ambiguous. Germline V gene lookup returns CDR1 SGDLS and CDR2 YYNGEE. V dropped 4 bases and J dropped 3 bases, with 10 bases sitting between them. The CDR3 extends over 13 amino acids. The CDR3, as DNA: TGTGCCAGCAGCTACCTCGACCACACTGAAGCTTTCTTT. Amino acids: CASSYLDHTEAFF.